The source of this T cell receptor beta chain is a study of blood T cells in healthy people across ages. The germline gives CDR1 SGHRS, CDR2 YFSETQ. This CDR3 is built from 12 residues. Next came a second PCR, run for roughly 6 to 11 cycles, which used a sample-barcoded 5' primer along with a J-beta primer mix. Via MiXCR, TCRdb re-called the 5' RACE reads, giving one row per CDR3 protein. The profile shows about 1.8 million distinct CDR3 sequences, about 50% of them singletons. This clonotype has ten or more counts. The junction departs from germline at one end; a sequencing error may be responsible. The specimen sequenced was blood. The source is a woman in her thirties or forties in good health. The chain recombines TRBV5-1 with TRBJ2-5; D is ambiguous. CDR3 residues: CASSPDGETQYF. As DNA, the CDR3 is TGTGCCAGCAGCCCGGATGGGGAGACCCAGTACTTC.